This entry concerns a single T cell receptor (beta chain). Its antigen is unknown. No clone much larger than this one lies a single base away; base qualities are absent. The treatment or condition label here, explained by the study, means: around 19 received Ad26.COV2.S at low or high dose, single or two shots; about five received placebo; per-sample allocation not given. Repertoires of vaccine and placebo recipients were sequenced from samples collected on day 63 after the first injection. Between 29 July and 7 August 2020, Cohort 1b enrolled some 25 adults aged 18-55 years at one site in Boston, USA. Ad26.COV2.S was a replication-incompetent adenovirus type 26 vector that expressed a prefusion-stabilized SARS-CoV-2 spike protein derived from the original Wuhan strain. The CDR3 contains 16 residues, cysteine and phenylalanine counted. Left in the record is the CDR3 DNA by itself, 48 bases read in frame from the first base. The trim is 6 bases for V and 3 bases for J, with a gap of 22 bases between the germline ends. In the germline V gene, CDR1 corresponds to SGHTS and CDR2 to YDEGEE.

The immunoSEQ Assay was the method used to sequence TCRbeta CDR3 regions. After extraction, genomic DNA underwent amplification by bias-controlled multiplex PCR, followed by high-throughput sequencing. In the source study's methods: Collapsing and filtering of sequences were performed to quantify the absolute abundance of each unique TCRbeta CDR3 region. T cell fraction was estimated by normalizing TCRbeta template counts to usable DNA, with usable DNA measured through amplification of reference genes found in all nucleated cells. Repertoire TCRs were annotated as SARS-CoV-2-specific by exact matching of V gene, CDR3 amino acid sequence and J gene to a known reactive TCR set. MIRA supplied the reference SARS-CoV-2 TCR set, which was filtered for enrichment in COVID-19-positive ImmuneCODE repertoires so that public or cross-reactive TCRs were removed. Using the MIRA antigens, annotated TCRs were further analysed by specific ORF or by position within an ORF. Breadth was defined as annotated unique rearrangements over total unique productive rearrangements; depth was the summed frequency of those rearrangements. Group comparisons of TCR breadth used two-sided Wilcoxon rank-sum tests. Here the immuneACCESS table is served through TCRdb, limited to in-frame sequences with V and J called. Missing clones are a known gap in these copies; in checked studies unresolved V genes cover under half, and the rest lacks a known reason. The D gene and trimming were derived from the DNA, and the V and J assignments and clone size from that table. Recorded for this sample are about 350,000 clones; around 84% of them occurred a single time. Around 3.3% of the sample is in the top ten clones.

The source of the sample is a study of Ad26.COV2.S vaccination and SARS-CoV-2 variants (dated by TCRdb to the early 2020s). Background for the entire study: Donors in the vaccine arm were drawn from COV1001, a multicentre, randomized, double-blind, placebo-controlled phase I-IIa trial testing Ad26.COV2.S in healthy adults. Throughout the experiments and outcome assessment, investigators stayed blinded to trial group allocation. A total of some 30 samples were included in the TCR-sequenced set, comprising approximately 20 Ad26.COV2.S vaccine recipients, 5 placebo recipients and 8 SARS-CoV-2 convalescent individuals. Trial participants were randomized into five groups of five, in which low-dose or high-dose Ad26.COV2.S was given once or twice, or placebo was given on both occasions. The specificity and breadth of SARS-CoV-2-reactive T cell receptors after Ad26.COV2.S vaccination were assessed by TCRbeta repertoire sequencing. Ad26.COV2.S was given intramuscularly at 5x10^10 or 1x10^11 viral particles, as a single shot or as two shots 56 days apart. The paper's findings and limits, for the study overall: Ad26.COV2.S recipients had higher spike-specific TCR breadth than placebo recipients (P = 0.0014). Vaccine and placebo recipients had similar non-spike TCR breadth, a finding consistent with the vaccine containing only spike. The authors noted that the TCR breadth and depth analyses may have underestimated total T cell responses. The study was not powered to compare responses between vaccine doses or regimens. After vaccination, spike-specific CD8+ and CD4+ T cell responses were reported to show substantial breadth.

The V and J genes are TRBV5-8 and TRBJ2-7, with a tentative D call of TRBD1 or TRBD2, each matching 6 bases. Sample: peripheral blood, taken in a trial of Ad26.COV2.S vaccine versus placebo. This clonotype was obtained from a person between 18 and 60 years old who received the Ad26.COV2.S COVID-19 vaccine or a placebo. The CDR3 in this case is CASTRGLQTVFYEQYF. The nucleotide sequence reads TGTGCCAGCACCCGGGGGCTGCAGACTGTATTCTACGAGCAGTACTTC.